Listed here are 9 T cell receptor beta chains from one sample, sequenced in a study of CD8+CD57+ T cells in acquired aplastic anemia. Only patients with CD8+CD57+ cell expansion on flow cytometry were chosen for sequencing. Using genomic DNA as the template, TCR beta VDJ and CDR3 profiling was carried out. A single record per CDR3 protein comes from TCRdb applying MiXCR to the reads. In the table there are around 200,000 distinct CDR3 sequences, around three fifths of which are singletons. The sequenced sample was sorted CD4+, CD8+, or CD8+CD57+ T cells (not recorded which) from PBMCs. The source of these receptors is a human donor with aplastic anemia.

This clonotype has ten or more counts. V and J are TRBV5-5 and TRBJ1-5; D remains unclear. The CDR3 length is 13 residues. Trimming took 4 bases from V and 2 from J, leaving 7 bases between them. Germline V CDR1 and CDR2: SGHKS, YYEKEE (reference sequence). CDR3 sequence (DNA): TGTGCCAGCAGCCCTGAGGGCAATCAGCCCCAGCATTTT. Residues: CASSPEGNQPQHF.

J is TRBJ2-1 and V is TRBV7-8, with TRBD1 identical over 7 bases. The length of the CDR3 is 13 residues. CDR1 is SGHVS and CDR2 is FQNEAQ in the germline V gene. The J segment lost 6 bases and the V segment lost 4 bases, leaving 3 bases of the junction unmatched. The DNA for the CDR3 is TGTGCCAGCAGCTCCGACAGGGTCAATGAGCAGTTCTTC. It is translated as CASSSDRVNEQFF.

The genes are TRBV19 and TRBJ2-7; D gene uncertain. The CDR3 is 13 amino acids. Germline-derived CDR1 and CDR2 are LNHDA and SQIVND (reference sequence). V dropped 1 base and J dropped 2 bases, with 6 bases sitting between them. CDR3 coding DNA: TGTGCCAGTAGTATAGGGCAGCCCTACGAGCAGTACTTC. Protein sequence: CASSIGQPYEQYF.

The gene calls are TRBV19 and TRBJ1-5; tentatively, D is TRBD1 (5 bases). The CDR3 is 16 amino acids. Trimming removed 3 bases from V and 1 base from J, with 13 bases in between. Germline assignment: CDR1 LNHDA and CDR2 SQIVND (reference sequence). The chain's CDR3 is CASSMEQEGSNQPQHF. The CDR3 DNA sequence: TGTGCCAGTAGTATGGAACAGGAAGGGAGCAATCAGCCCCAGCATTTT. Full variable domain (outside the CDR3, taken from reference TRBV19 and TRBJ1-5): DGGITQSPKYLFRKEGQNVTLSCEQNLNHDAMYWYRQDPGQGLRLIYYSQIVNDFQKGDIAEGYSVSREKKESFPLTVTSAQKNPTAFYLCASSMEQEGSNQPQHFGDGTRLSIL.

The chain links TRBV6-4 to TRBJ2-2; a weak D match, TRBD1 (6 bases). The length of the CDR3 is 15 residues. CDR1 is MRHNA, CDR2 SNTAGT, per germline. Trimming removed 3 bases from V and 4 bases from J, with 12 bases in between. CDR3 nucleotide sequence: TGTGCCAGCAGTGAACACAGGGCAGGCACCGGGGAGCTGTTTTTT. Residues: CASSEHRAGTGELFF.

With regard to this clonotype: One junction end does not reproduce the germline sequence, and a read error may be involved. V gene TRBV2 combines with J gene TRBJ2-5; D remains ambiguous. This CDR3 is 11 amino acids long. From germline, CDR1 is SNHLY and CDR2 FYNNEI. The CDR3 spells CASIEWETQYF. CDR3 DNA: TGTGCCAGCATTGAATGGGAGACCCAGTACTTC.

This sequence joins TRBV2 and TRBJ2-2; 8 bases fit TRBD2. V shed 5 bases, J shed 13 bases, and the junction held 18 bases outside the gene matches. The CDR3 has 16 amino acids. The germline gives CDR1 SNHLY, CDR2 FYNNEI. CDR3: CASSFGRGDPTSPLFF. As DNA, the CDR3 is TGTGCCAGCAGTTTCGGGCGGGGGGACCCCACTTCCCCGCTGTTTTTT.

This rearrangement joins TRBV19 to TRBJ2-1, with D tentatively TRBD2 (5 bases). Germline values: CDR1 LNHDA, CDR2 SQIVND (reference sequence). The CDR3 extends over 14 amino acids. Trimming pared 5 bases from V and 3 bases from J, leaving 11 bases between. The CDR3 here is CASSPSRGYNEQFF. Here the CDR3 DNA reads TGTGCCAGTAGTCCTTCCCGGGGCTACAATGAGCAGTTCTTC.

For the CDR3, the DNA is TGTGCCAGCAGCCAAGCGGTGGGGGAGCTGTTTTTT. This encodes CASSQAVGELFF. The chain recombines TRBV9 with TRBJ2-2, with D perhaps TRBD2 (5 bases). CDR3 length equals 12 residues. V lost 4 bases to trimming and J lost 8 bases, with 9 bases between them. Germline CDR1 SGDLS, CDR2 YYNGEE.